The clone carrying this TCR beta chain has a handful of counts. The data originate from a study of blood T cells in healthy people across ages. V lost 8 bases and J lost 11, with 16 bases in between. The CDR3 has 11 amino acids. Germline V gene sequence: CDR1 SQVTM, CDR2 ANQGSEA. A second about 7 to 11 cycle PCR used barcoded and J-beta primers. TCRdb used MiXCR to reprocess the 5' RACE reads, holding one entry per CDR3 protein. The table has 1.5 million to 2 million distinct CDR3 sequences, just under 50% seen once; the top ten hold approximately 2.1%. V is TRBV29-1 and J is TRBJ2-1; D may be TRBD2 (6 bases). The receptor comes from a woman between 35 and 50 years old in good health. Material: blood. This CDR3 reads CSHYGTQQQFF. CDR3 DNA: TGCAGCCATTACGGGACTCAGCAGCAGTTCTTC.